The rows below give T cell receptor beta chains drawn from one sample of a study of tumor and adjacent non-tumor tissue in lung cancer. From the multiplex PCR reads, TCRdb called clonotypes with MiXCR, one entry per CDR3 protein. The data show more than 55,000 distinct CDR3 sequences, about 56% seen once. Specimen: distant non-tumor lung tissue. Receptors originate from a man between 70 and 80 years old with non-small cell lung cancer. Each CDR3 is given with its conserved first and last residue. D genes are given only for firm matches. A clone size is listed for some rows: how often the clone was seen (once, few, many), or a class if it is expanded.

D	J	size	V	CDR3	DNA
.	TRBJ2-7	.	TRBV2	CASRAESDQYF	TGTGCCAGCAGGGCGGAGTCCGATCAGTACTTC
TRBD1	TRBJ1-6	.	TRBV5-1	CASRNSPGQGNSPLHF	TGCGCCAGCAGAAACTCTCCGGGACAGGGAAATTCACCCCTCCACTTT
TRBD1	TRBJ2-1	many	TRBV5-5	CASSRALPGQRITYNEQFF	TGTGCCAGCAGCCGAGCATTGCCGGGACAGAGGATTACCTACAATGAGCAGTTCTTC
.	TRBJ2-7	.	TRBV7-8	CASSPLTAGSYEQYF	TGTGCCAGCAGCCCCTTGACGGCAGGCTCCTACGAGCAGTACTTC
.	TRBJ2-1	once	TRBV4-1	CASSQEVTVSYNEQLF	TGCGCCAGCAGCCAAGAAGTGACGGTCTCTTACAATGAGCAGTTATTC
TRBD2	TRBJ2-1	.	TRBV2	CASSEGGLTGTNEQFF	TGTGCCAGCAGTGAGGGGGGACTAACGGGGACCAATGAGCAGTTCTTC
TRBD1	TRBJ1-4	.	TRBV11-2	CASLRGPGHEKLFF	TGTGCCAGCTTAAGGGGGCCGGGGCATGAAAAACTGTTTTTT
TRBD2	TRBJ2-1	.	TRBV11-2	CASSIVFRGRALANEQFF	TGTGCTAGCAGCATAGTGTTCCGCGGGAGGGCCCTCGCCAATGAGCAGTTCTTC
TRBD2	TRBJ2-1	.	TRBV11-3	CTNSLLAGVNNERFF	TGTACCAACAGCCTTCTAGCGGGGGTTAACAATGAGCGGTTCTTC
.	TRBJ2-1	.	TRBV7-6	CASSSRMRNEQFF	TGTGCCAGCAGCTCCAGGATGCGGAATGAGCAGTTCTTC
.	TRBJ1-3	.	TRBV29-1	CSVNSESGNTIYF	TGCAGCGTTAATTCCGAGAGCGGAAACACCATATATTTT
.	TRBJ2-2	.	TRBV28	CASSFNQGYTGELFF	TGTGCCAGCAGTTTTAACCAGGGGTACACCGGGGAGCTGTTTTTT
.	TRBJ2-7	.	TRBV11-2	CASSQISRPGGTSYEQYF	TGTGCCAGTAGCCAAATTAGTAGGCCTGGCGGTACCTCCTACGAGCAGTACTTC
.	TRBJ2-3	many	TRBV12-3/TRBV12-4	CASSLLGTQYF	TGTGCCAGCAGTTTATTAGGTACGCAGTATTTT
.	TRBJ1-1	medium-sized	TRBV4-1	CASSQGSLIDTEAFF	TGCGCCAGCAGCCAGGGGTCTCTAATTGACACTGAAGCTTTCTTT